The rows below give T cell receptor beta chains drawn from one sample of a study of blood T cell repertoires in COVID-19. Assay used: immunoSEQ multiplex PCR; TCRdb lists only in-frame clones, some missing. The sample has some 200,000 clones, 84% seen once; the top ten hold 7.5%. Sample: PBMCs or T cells enriched from blood (not recorded which). The receptors were gathered from a man aged 40-49 years who had recovered from COVID-19. Both conserved end residues are part of each CDR3. Each record gives: V gene, clone size, J gene, D gene, CDR3 protein, CDR3 DNA. A D gene is named only where the DNA matches it firmly. Clone size is not always given. Where it is, it says once, few, many or a class for expanded clones.

TRBV5-6	NA	TRBJ2-5	NA	CASSWTRGGTQYF	TGTGCCAGCAGCTGGACCCGAGGGGGGACCCAGTACTTC
TRBV24-1	NA	TRBJ1-2	NA	CATSDYRHGYTF	TGTGCCACCAGTGATTACAGGCATGGCTACACCTTC
TRBV9	NA	TRBJ1-4	NA	CASSVSQGSVEKLFF	TGTGCCAGCAGCGTTTCACAGGGATCGGTGGAAAAACTGTTTTTT
TRBV5-4	NA	TRBJ2-2	TRBD1	CASSLGTGVTGELFF	TGTGCCAGCAGCTTAGGGACAGGGGTGACCGGGGAGCTGTTTTTT
TRBV19	NA	TRBJ1-1	NA	CASSQGPYTEAFF	TGTGCCAGTAGTCAGGGGCCTTACACTGAAGCTTTCTTT
TRBV9	NA	TRBJ2-1	TRBD2	CASSVGGSGSNEQFF	TGTGCCAGCAGCGTAGGAGGTAGCGGGAGCAATGAGCAGTTCTTC
TRBV5-1	NA	TRBJ2-3	TRBD2	CASTGGSGGYTDTQYF	TGCGCCAGCACCGGGGGTAGCGGGGGTTACACAGATACGCAGTATTTT
TRBV28	NA	TRBJ1-5	NA	CASRSSHQPQHF	TGTGCCAGCAGATCTTCACACCAGCCCCAGCATTTT
TRBV3-1/TRBV3-2	NA	TRBJ2-1	TRBD2	CASSQDDKAGGVTSNEQFF	TGTGCCAGCAGCCAAGATGATAAGGCGGGGGGTGTAACCAGCAATGAGCAGTTCTTC
TRBV10-3	few	TRBJ2-1	TRBD2	CAISEPRAGISYNEQFF	TGTGCCATCAGTGAGCCCAGAGCGGGGATCTCCTACAATGAGCAGTTCTTC
TRBV18	NA	TRBJ1-2	TRBD1	CASSADRGHGYTF	TGTGCCAGCTCGGCAGACAGGGGGCATGGCTACACCTTC
TRBV2	NA	TRBJ1-4	TRBD1	CASSEKGAGQGFEKLFF	TGTGCCAGCAGTGAAAAGGGAGCCGGACAGGGGTTTGAAAAACTGTTTTTT
TRBV28	NA	TRBJ2-7	TRBD1	CASWGQDLSYEQYF	TGTGCCAGCTGGGGACAGGATCTCTCCTACGAGCAGTACTTC